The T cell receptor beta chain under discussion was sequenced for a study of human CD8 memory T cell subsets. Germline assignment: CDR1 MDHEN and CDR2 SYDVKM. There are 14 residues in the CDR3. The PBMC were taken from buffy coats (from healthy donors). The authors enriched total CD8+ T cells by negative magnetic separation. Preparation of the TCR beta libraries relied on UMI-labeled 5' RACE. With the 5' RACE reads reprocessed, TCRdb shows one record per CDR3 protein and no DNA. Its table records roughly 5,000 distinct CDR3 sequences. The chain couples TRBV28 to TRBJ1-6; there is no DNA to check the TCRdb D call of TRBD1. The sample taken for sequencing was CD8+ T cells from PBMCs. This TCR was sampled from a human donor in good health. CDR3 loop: CASSLSTGDSPLHF.